These 17 T cell receptor beta chains were all obtained from the same sample, sequenced in a study of shared clonotypes between healthy human individuals. Only in-frame clones appear in the TCRdb table, and some are missing; sequencing was by immunoSEQ multiplex PCR. In the table there are fewer than 550,000 clones, 60% to 80% of which are singletons. What was sequenced was PBMCs. Receptor source: a woman aged 40 to 50 in good health. Some clones in this sample may be carry-over from other donors' samples.

This sequence joins TRBV5-4 and TRBJ2-6; D is unresolved. The CDR3 length is 18 residues. V lost 0 bases and J lost 0, with 13 bases in between. Germline CDR1 reads SGHNT; CDR2 reads YYREEE (reference sequence). As DNA, the CDR3 is TGTGCCAGCAGCTTGGCCTGGCAGGTCTACTCTGGGGCCAACGTCCTGACTTTC. Its protein product is CASSLAWQVYSGANVLTF.

The V and J genes are TRBV27 and TRBJ2-1, with 8 bases fitting TRBD2. Trimming cost V 6 bases and J 5 bases; bases outside gene matches: 6. The germline V gene encodes CDR1 MNHEY and CDR2 SMNVEV (reference sequence). This CDR3 spans 14 amino acids. The CDR3 DNA follows: TGTGCCAGCAGCCCACTAGCGGCCCACAATGAGCAGTTCTTC. Protein product: CASSPLAAHNEQFF.

The gene calls are TRBV10-2 and TRBJ2-7; D possibly corresponds to TRBD2 (5 bases). Germline CDR1 WSHSY, CDR2 SAAADI. V lost 3 bases and J lost 6, with 9 bases in between. The CDR3 is 12 amino acids. The CDR3 region is CASSEYLAEQYF. The CDR3 region has the DNA TGCGCCAGCAGTGAATACCTAGCCGAGCAGTACTTC.

The genes are TRBV18 and TRBJ2-5, with TRBD2 matching over 8 bases. This CDR3 region has 18 residues. CDR1 is KGHSH and CDR2 is LQKENI in the germline V gene. J lost 2 bases, V lost 6 bases, and 17 bases had no gene match. The CDR3 reads CASSPKVGTSGLQETQYF. CDR3 nucleotide sequence: TGTGCCAGCTCCCCTAAGGTGGGAACTAGCGGCCTTCAAGAGACCCAGTACTTC.

The V and J genes are TRBV11-1 and TRBJ2-4; D unclear. V shed 1 base and J shed 6 bases, with 7 bases lying between them. The germline V gene has CDR1 SGHAT and CDR2 FQDESV (reference sequence). The CDR3 runs 13 residues. CDR3: CASSLGQRNIQYF. CDR3 sequence (DNA): TGTGCCAGCAGCTTAGGTCAGCGAAACATTCAGTACTTC.

The V and J genes are TRBV10-1 and TRBJ1-2; D may be TRBD1 (5 bases). The V end lost 3 bases, the J end lost 0 bases, and 11 bases lay between the germline ends. Germline V lookup: CDR1 WNHNN, CDR2 SYGVQD (reference sequence). This CDR3 has 15 residues. The CDR3 region is CASSDSGKTNYGYTF. The DNA for the CDR3 is TGCGCCAGCAGTGATTCAGGGAAGACTAACTATGGCTACACCTTC.

Comment on this clone: This may be a read error, as it is one base from a much larger clone. This chain joins TRBV2 and TRBJ2-1, with 11 bases lining up with TRBD2. Per germline, CDR1 SNHLY and CDR2 FYNNEI. Trimming took 2 bases from V and 6 from J; bases not matched to a gene: 3. The length of the CDR3 is 15 residues. CDR3: CASSELAGGTNEQFF. The CDR3 nucleotides read TGTGCCAGCAGTGAATTAGCGGGAGGGACCAATGAGCAGTTCTTC.

The chain recombines TRBV18 with TRBJ1-5; 8 nucleotides match TRBD1. The CDR3 is made up of 13 amino acids. V shed 8 bases, J shed 5 bases, and the junction held 5 bases outside the gene matches. The V gene's germline CDR1 is KGHSH and CDR2 LQKENI. The CDR3 reads CASRQGQDQPQHF. CDR3 nucleotide sequence: TGTGCCAGCCGCCAGGGACAGGATCAGCCCCAGCATTTT.

This clone was counted once. With a much larger clone just one base away, this may be a read error. Other DNA sequences in the same sample also yield this CDR3. The rearrangement joins TRBV2 to TRBJ1-2; unclear D gene. The germline V gene has CDR1 SNHLY and CDR2 FYNNEI. The CDR3 is 12 amino acids. Trimming took 1 base from V and 4 from J, leaving 4 bases between them. CDR3 amino acids: CASSEGSYGYTF. The DNA of the CDR3 is TGTGCCAGCAGTGAAGGGTCCTATGGCTACACCTTC.

This chain uses TRBV5-1 with TRBJ2-7; D remains ambiguous. Germline lookup yields CDR1 SGHRS and CDR2 YFSETQ. The CDR3 is 15 residues long. Deletions cut 7 bases from V and 4 bases from J, with 21 bases between. The CDR3 region has the DNA TGCGCCAGCTGCCCCACCATGGATTTCACGTACGAGCAGTACTTC. Amino acid sequence: CASCPTMDFTYEQYF.

This chain connects TRBV7-2 to TRBJ2-5; a possible D gene is TRBD1 (5 bases). Looked up from germline, CDR1 is SGHTA and CDR2 is FQGNSA. The CDR3 spans 16 residues. Trimming took 5 bases from V and 5 from J, leaving 21 bases between them. The CDR3 is CASSPRLGADRETQYF. The CDR3 DNA reads as TGTGCCAGCAGCCCTAGATTAGGGGCGGATAGGGAGACCCAGTACTTC.

CDR3 coding DNA: TGTGCCAGCAGTTTACCGGGAGGGCCGAACGAGCAGTACTTC. Translation: CASSLPGGPNEQYF. This chain uses TRBV28 with TRBJ2-7; 8 nucleotides match TRBD2. The CDR3 runs to 14 residues. With V trimmed by 2 bases and J by 5 bases, 5 bases remained unmatched. Per the germline V gene, CDR1 is MDHEN and CDR2 is SYDVKM.

The gene calls are TRBV4-2 and TRBJ2-2; D unresolved. Germline loops: CDR1 LGHNA, CDR2 YNFKEQ. The CDR3 covers 16 residues. Trimming shortened V by 4 bases and J by 5 bases, and 17 bases separated the two germline ends. CDR3 sequence: CASSPYGQKITGELFF. The CDR3 bases are TGTGCCAGCAGCCCCTATGGGCAGAAGATTACCGGGGAGCTGTTTTTT.

This chain links TRBV7-2 with TRBJ1-1, with TRBD1 matching 7 bases. Trimming cost V 3 bases and J 3 bases; bases outside gene matches: 4. The CDR3 loop spans 14 amino acids. The germline gives CDR1 SGHTA, CDR2 FQGNSA. CDR3: CASSLVRGHTEAFF. CDR3 bases: TGTGCCAGCAGCTTGGTTAGGGGGCACACTGAAGCTTTCTTT.

On this clone: It may be a read error: a sequence one base away is much more abundant. J is TRBJ2-7 and V is TRBV6-6, with D possibly being TRBD2 (6 bases). Germline CDR1 is MNHNY and CDR2 is SVGAGI (reference sequence). V was cut by 6 bases and J by 4 bases, with 16 bases left in between. The CDR3 covers 14 residues. CDR3 in amino acids: CASRWTNGRYEQYF. Here the CDR3 DNA reads TGTGCCAGCAGGTGGACTAACGGGAGATACGAGCAGTACTTC.

This chain connects TRBV2 to TRBJ2-3; D is perhaps TRBD2 (6 bases). Germline V gives CDR1 SNHLY, CDR2 FYNNEI. The CDR3 is 15 amino acids. V lost 7 bases and J lost 0, with 14 bases in between. The CDR3 loop is CASKRTTGSTDTQYF. The CDR3 DNA reads as TGTGCCAGCAAGAGGACTACCGGTAGCACAGATACGCAGTATTTT.

The chain has TRBV7-2 and TRBJ2-5, with a tentative D call TRBD2 (5 bases). Trimming took off 5 bases at V and 2 bases at J, with 12 bases between the two ends. The CDR3 totals 14 residues. CDR1 SGHTA and CDR2 FQGNSA come from the germline V gene. The CDR3 here is CASSRSRGQETQYF. The CDR3 DNA reads TGTGCCAGCAGCCGGAGTCGGGGACAAGAGACCCAGTACTTC.